This T cell receptor (beta chain) came from a study of T cells in localized non-small cell lung cancer. Whole-study findings and limits: Greater blood T cell density accompanied longer overall survival. Appearing in adjacent lung were a median 57 of the top 100 tumor clones. Since sequencing was restricted to only one region of the tumor, intratumor heterogeneity remains a possibility. Adjacent uninvolved lung tissue had the highest T cell clonality, exceeding tumor.

V was cut by 0 bases and J by 1 base, with 9 bases left in between. Germline V gene sequence: CDR1 MNHGY, CDR2 SAAAGT. The CDR3 extends over 15 amino acids. This clone turned up a few times. Its antigen is as yet unknown. Data came from immunoSEQ multiplex PCR; TCRdb stores just in-frame clones and leaves some out. The table lists about 1,500 clones, around 24% of them singletons, with around a fifth in the top ten. This sequence originates from a female donor aged 60 or older with stage II lung adenocarcinoma. This chain joins TRBV6-8 and TRBJ1-2; possibly TRBD1 for D (5 bases). The sequences come from lung tumor tissue, collected before any cancer treatment. Written as DNA, the CDR3 is TGTGCCAGCAGTTACTCGGCAGGGAATAACTATGGCTACACCTTC. It specifies CASSYSAGNNYGYTF.